The rows below give T cell receptor beta chains drawn from one sample of a study of cytomegalovirus exposure and HLA in healthy donors. Assay: immunoSEQ multiplex PCR; the TCRdb copy retains only in-frame clones and omits some. The sample records hundreds of thousands of clones, 86% being singletons. Sequencing input: PBMCs. The source is a woman between 18 and 30 years old in good health and CMV-seronegative. The CDR3 runs from the conserved cysteine through the conserved F or W.

V: TRBV27; J: TRBJ2-5; CDR3: CASRPWTSLVETQYF
V: TRBV7-9; J: TRBJ1-1; CDR3: CASSLPGGGTEAFF
V: TRBV19; J: TRBJ1-3; CDR3: CASDRGNSRSSGNTIYF
V: TRBV7-8; J: TRBJ2-5; CDR3: CASSNSGSRETQYF
V: TRBV27; J: TRBJ2-1; CDR3: CASSPRGQGVQGTYNEQFF
V: TRBV6-1; J: TRBJ1-5; CDR3: CASDRVTNQPQHF
V: TRBV6-4; J: TRBJ1-2; CDR3: CASSSTGMGGYTF
V: TRBV30; J: TRBJ2-3; CDR3: CAWIRFSTDTQYF
V: TRBV2; J: TRBJ2-2; CDR3: CASSQRTLNTGELFF
V: TRBV5-5; J: TRBJ2-1; CDR3: CASRYRTGSYNEQFF
V: TRBV29-1; J: TRBJ2-1; CDR3: CSARGGQGVNEQFF
V: TRBV29-1; J: TRBJ2-3; CDR3: CSGLGSGGTDTQYF
V: TRBV18; J: TRBJ2-1; CDR3: CASSPTGTPMNEQFF
V: TRBV5-5; J: TRBJ2-7; CDR3: CASSPGTGRHEQYF
V: TRBV28; J: TRBJ2-7; CDR3: CASSSLSGSQSSYEQYF
V: TRBV28; J: TRBJ2-5; CDR3: CASIPRTSGGKETQYF
V: TRBV7-3; J: TRBJ2-5; CDR3: CASSLSSGFGQRETQYF
V: TRBV29-1; J: TRBJ1-1; CDR3: CSGGQFNTEAFF
V: TRBV7-7; J: TRBJ2-1; CDR3: CASSSAPAGVLNEQFF
V: TRBV4-1; J: TRBJ2-1; CDR3: CASSQSGRENYNEQFF
V: TRBV18; J: TRBJ2-2; CDR3: CASSPLRGGGDNTGELFF
V: TRBV27; J: TRBJ1-6; CDR3: CASSLEAGSAINSPLHF
V: TRBV5-1; J: TRBJ2-2; CDR3: CASSLAVNGELFF
V: TRBV7-6; J: TRBJ1-2; CDR3: CASSSTLGLGYTF
V: TRBV28; J: TRBJ1-2; CDR3: CASSQGPLYYGYTF
V: TRBV7-9; J: TRBJ1-5; CDR3: CASSLRDQPQHF
V: TRBV5-4; J: TRBJ2-7; CDR3: CASSFVSGSPYEQYF
V: TRBV6-4; J: TRBJ2-6; CDR3: CASSRQLGLLGAGANVLTF
V: TRBV4-1; J: TRBJ1-6; CDR3: CASSPVNSPLHF
V: TRBV5-1; J: TRBJ1-2; CDR3: CASSLDSAGRGYTF
V: TRBV6-5; J: TRBJ2-2; CDR3: CASRTGGNTGELFF
V: TRBV7-9; J: TRBJ1-6; CDR3: CASSPGLSPLHF
V: TRBV13; J: TRBJ2-7; CDR3: CASSRFGTGDREQYF
V: TRBV11-2; J: TRBJ2-7; CDR3: CASSPRIKYEQYF
V: TRBV6-1; J: TRBJ2-7; CDR3: CASSALGAGGSPYEQYF
V: TRBV6-1; J: TRBJ2-5; CDR3: CASRRAGYQETQYF
V: TRBV18; J: TRBJ1-2; CDR3: CVSSPGRGIAYGYTF
V: TRBV7-8; J: TRBJ2-1; CDR3: CASSIVVGSYNEQFF
V: TRBV9; J: TRBJ2-7; CDR3: CASSQSGSLFYEQYF
V: TRBV5-5; J: TRBJ1-6; CDR3: CASKRTVREHSPLHF
V: TRBV19; J: TRBJ1-1; CDR3: CASQGLYEAFF
V: TRBV7-7; J: TRBJ2-7; CDR3: CASSLGREDEQYF
V: TRBV6-1; J: TRBJ2-1; CDR3: CASSDLPGLAGYNEQFF
V: TRBV2; J: TRBJ1-1; CDR3: CASSVMGGTTEAFF
V: TRBV10-1; J: TRBJ1-6; CDR3: CASRDNNNSPLHF
V: TRBV14; J: TRBJ2-7; CDR3: CASSEGQFYGTSGYEQYF
V: TRBV5-1; J: TRBJ1-4; CDR3: CASSPGMVATTNEKLFF
V: TRBV30; J: TRBJ2-3; CDR3: CAWSELGSTDTQYF
V: TRBV28; J: TRBJ1-2; CDR3: CASSWDSYYGYTF
V: TRBV2; J: TRBJ1-1; CDR3: CASSEWQGLNTEAFF
V: TRBV7-9; J: TRBJ1-2; CDR3: CASSLGAGDGYTF
V: TRBV25-1; J: TRBJ2-7; CDR3: CASSDKRGLAGLGQYF